The 8 T cell receptor beta chains given below trace back to one sample, sequenced in a study of cytomegalovirus exposure and HLA in healthy donors. Some clones are missing from TCRdb's copy, which holds only in-frame ones; the method was immunoSEQ multiplex PCR. The repertoire holds 330,000 or so clones, with roughly 85% as singletons. Material: PBMCs. Receptors were obtained from a woman aged 18-35 years in good health and CMV-seronegative.

The chain carries TRBV14 and TRBJ1-2; D is ambiguous. This CDR3 has 14 amino acids. Germline CDR1 reads SGHDN; CDR2 reads FVKESK. Deletions cut 0 bases from V and 5 bases from J, with 10 bases between. The CDR3 reads CASSQEWRRYGYTF. CDR3 nucleotide sequence: TGTGCCAGCAGCCAAGAATGGAGGAGGTATGGCTACACCTTC.

V and J are TRBV2 and TRBJ2-1; the match to TRBD2 covers 10 bases. The CDR3 has 15 amino acids. Trimming took 4 bases from V and 7 from J; bases not matched to a gene: 7. Looked up from germline, CDR1 is SNHLY and CDR2 is FYNNEI. This chain's CDR3 is CASSGGAGGQNEQFF. DNA of the CDR3: TGTGCCAGCAGTGGTGGAGCGGGAGGGCAGAATGAGCAGTTCTTC.

Of note for this clone: The junction departs from germline at one end; a sequencing error may be responsible. J is TRBJ2-5 and V is TRBV7-7, with 8 bases matching TRBD1. This CDR3 region has 13 residues. Germline lookup yields CDR1 SSHAT and CDR2 FNYEAQ (reference sequence). CDR3 region: CASSPTGEETQYF. The CDR3 DNA reads as TGTGCTAGCAGCCCGACAGGGGAAGAGACCCAGTACTTC.

V gene TRBV9 combines with J gene TRBJ2-3, with D hard to call. Germline V gene data show CDR1 as SGDLS and CDR2 as YYNGEE. V shed 4 bases and J shed 0 bases, with 9 bases lying between them. This CDR3 contains 14 residues. The CDR3 reads CASSPPESTDTQYF. The DNA of the CDR3 is TGTGCCAGCAGCCCCCCGGAGAGCACAGATACGCAGTATTTT.

The chain couples TRBV4-2 to TRBJ1-4; no reliable D call. Germline CDR1 reads LGHNA; CDR2 reads YNFKEQ. The CDR3 has 13 residues. V was cut by 0 bases and J by 13 bases, with 12 bases left in between. CDR3 sequence (DNA): TGTGCCAGCAGCCAAGAGGCGGCCACCTTACTGTTTTTT. Translation gives CASSQEAATLLFF.

This chain links TRBV27 with TRBJ2-1; 15 bases line up with TRBD2. The CDR3 is made up of 14 amino acids. The germline CDR1 and CDR2 sequences are MNHEY and SMNVEV (reference sequence). J was trimmed by 12 bases and V by 5 bases; bases with no gene match: 5. As DNA, the CDR3 is TGTGCCAGCAGTGAGGGACTAGCGGGAGGTCCGCAGTTCTTC. Amino acids: CASSEGLAGGPQFF.

This sequence joins TRBV7-2 and TRBJ2-7; 11 bases align to TRBD2. CDR1 is SGHTA and CDR2 is FQGNSA in the germline V gene. Trimming cost V 1 base and J 0 bases; bases outside gene matches: 5. The CDR3 totals 17 residues. This chain's CDR3 is CASSLVGLAVSSYEQYF. In nucleotides, the CDR3 is TGTGCCAGCAGCTTAGTGGGACTAGCGGTAAGCTCCTACGAGCAGTACTTC.

This chain uses TRBV6-5 with TRBJ2-5; a weak D match, TRBD1 (6 bases). Trimming left V 6 bases short and J 5 bases short, with 16 bases between. From germline, CDR1 is MNHEY and CDR2 SVGAGI. The CDR3 covers 14 residues. The CDR3 loop reads CASSRDIVGETQYF. DNA for the CDR3: TGTGCCAGCAGCCGGGACATTGTGGGGGAGACCCAGTACTTC.